This T cell receptor (beta chain) was obtained from a study of Ad26.COV2.S vaccination and SARS-CoV-2 variants (dated by TCRdb to the early 2020s). About the full investigation: Vaccine-arm donors came from COV1001, a multicentre, randomized, double-blind, placebo-controlled phase I-IIa trial of Ad26.COV2.S in healthy adults. Ad26.COV2.S was administered intramuscularly at 5 x 10^10 or 1 x 10^11 viral particles, either as a single shot or as two shots given 56 days apart. The specificity and breadth of SARS-CoV-2-reactive T cell receptors after Ad26.COV2.S vaccination were assessed by TCRbeta repertoire sequencing. The TCR-sequenced set comprised about 32 samples: some 19 Ad26.COV2.S vaccine recipients, 5 placebo recipients and 8 SARS-CoV-2 convalescent individuals. Trial participants were randomized into five groups of five: low-dose or high-dose Ad26.COV2.S given once or twice, or placebo on both occasions. Throughout the experiments and outcome assessment, investigators stayed blinded to trial group allocation.

Broad study findings and their caveats: The study lacked the statistical power to compare responses across vaccine doses or regimens. Vaccine and placebo recipients had comparable non-spike TCR breadth, which fits with the vaccine containing only spike. The authors noted that total T cell responses may have been underestimated by the TCR breadth and depth analyses. Compared with placebo recipients, Ad26.COV2.S recipients showed higher spike-specific TCR breadth (P = 0.0014). After vaccination, substantial breadth of spike-specific CD8+ and CD4+ T cell responses was reported.

What this sample's treatment or condition label stands for: around 19 received Ad26.COV2.S at low or high dose, single or two shots; about five received placebo; per-sample allocation not given. For vaccine and placebo recipients, repertoires were sequenced using samples collected on day 63 after the first injection. Between 29 July and 7 August 2020, Cohort 1b enrolled around 24 adults aged 18-55 years at one site in Boston, USA. As a vaccine, Ad26.COV2.S was a replication-incompetent adenovirus type 26 vector that expressed a prefusion-stabilized SARS-CoV-2 spike protein derived from the original Wuhan strain. The immunoSEQ Assay was the method used to sequence TCRbeta CDR3 regions. After extraction, genomic DNA underwent amplification by bias-controlled multiplex PCR, followed by high-throughput sequencing. Concerning the study's data processing: Collapsing and filtering of sequences were performed to quantify the absolute abundance of each unique TCRbeta CDR3 region. T cell fraction was estimated by normalizing TCRbeta template counts to usable DNA, which was measured by amplifying reference genes present in all nucleated cells. Repertoire TCRs were annotated as SARS-CoV-2-specific when V gene, CDR3 amino acid sequence and J gene were exactly matched to a known reactive TCR set. The reference SARS-CoV-2 TCR set was obtained from MIRA and was filtered for enrichment in COVID-19-positive ImmuneCODE repertoires, whereby public or cross-reactive TCRs were removed. Using the MIRA antigens, annotated TCRs were further analysed by specific ORF or by position within an ORF. Breadth was defined as annotated unique rearrangements over total unique productive rearrangements; depth was the summed frequency of those rearrangements. Group comparisons of TCR breadth used two-sided Wilcoxon rank-sum tests. Imported from immuneACCESS, the table was reduced by TCRdb to in-frame sequences with V and J called. These copies leave out some clones; in studies compared against another copy, an unresolved V gene accounts for under half, and the cause of the remainder is not known. D and trimming were read from the DNA, whereas the V and J calls and clone size are those reported in that table. This sample has roughly 390,000 clones in its table, and approximately 90% of those were observed once. The leading ten clones occupy 3.5% of the sample.

This clone was observed once. Its antigen is currently not known. No quality values exist for individual bases; no much larger clone is one base distant. This receptor was identified in a person between 18 and 60 years old who received the Ad26.COV2.S COVID-19 vaccine or a placebo. The input for sequencing was peripheral blood, taken in a trial of Ad26.COV2.S vaccine versus placebo.

The CDR3 protein: CASSLEQGGRYTF. The sequenced DNA is TGTGCCAGCAGCTTGGAACAGGGGGGACGCTACACCTTC. This chain is built from TRBV5-6 and TRBJ1-2, with TRBD1 matching 8 junction bases. The CDR3, cysteine through phenylalanine, is 13 amino acids long. Only the CDR3 region is kept as DNA, spanning 39 bases read in frame from base 1. Based on the germline V gene, the CDR1 and CDR2 sequences are SGHDT and YYEEEE. Here V drops 0 bases and J drops 9 bases, and the junction holds 4 bases not matched to any gene.